This TCR beta chain is drawn from a study of T cells in Graves' hyperthyroidism and ophthalmopathy. Study observations and caveats: From stable hyperthyroidism, ophthalmopathy was separated by a 13 V-J model. Most clonotypes expanded in thyroid above 0.001 were likewise present in blood.

The CDR3 totals 12 residues. Germline CDR1 ENHRY, CDR2 SYGVKD. V dropped 8 bases and J dropped 3 bases, with 11 bases sitting between them. This clonotype was observed a few times. The antigen is not known. Amplification of TCR beta CDR3 regions used RNA as the template. HTBI primers were used for first-round RT-PCR of the TCR CDR3. MiXCR, applied by TCRdb to the multiplex PCR reads, yields one record per CDR3 protein. Here the sample spans 550,000 to 800,000 distinct CDR3 sequences, roughly a sixth being singletons. The chain links TRBV10-3 to TRBJ2-7; no clear D gene. The source is a man over 45 with Graves' hyperthyroidism. The specimen was blood. DNA of the CDR3: TGTGCCATCGGTAATAAGGTCTACGAGCAGTACTTC. Amino acid sequence: CAIGNKVYEQYF.